These 10 T cell receptor beta chains came from one sample sequenced in a study of blood T cell repertoires in COVID-19 (dated by TCRdb to the early 2020s). Receptor amplification or capture employed the immunoSEQ multiplex PCR assay. As stored in TCRdb, this immuneACCESS dataset retains in-frame rearrangements with V and J assigned. A fraction of the clones does not appear; measured against another copy, unresolved V genes explain less than half of the discrepancy, and the remainder lacks a known reason. The sample has about 160,000 clones on record, about 88% of them singletons. The top ten clones comprise under 0.65% of the sample. The sample taken for sequencing was peripheral blood. These receptors were taken from a man in his sixties with COVID-19, enrolled during active disease.

V is TRBV6-5 and J is TRBJ1-1; tentatively, D is TRBD1 (6 bases). Germline V gives CDR1 MNHEY, CDR2 SVGAGI. CDR3 length: 15 residues. V lost 2 bases and J 4 bases, leaving 14 bases between the germline ends. For the CDR3, the DNA is TGTGCCAGCAGTTACGCTCCACAGGGTTCCACTGAAGCTTTCTTT. It encodes CASSYAPQGSTEAFF.

The chain joins TRBV9 to TRBJ2-7; 9 positions match TRBD1. V gave up 3 bases and J gave up 5 bases; unmatched junction bases: 12. This CDR3 is built from 16 residues. The germline CDR1 and CDR2 sequences are SGDLS and YYNGEE. Here the CDR3 DNA reads TGTGCCAGCAGCGCGTCAGCCGGGACAGGGACCCACGAGCAGTACTTC. Translated, it gives CASSASAGTGTHEQYF.

The genes are TRBV3-1 (or the pseudogene TRBV3-2) and TRBJ1-2; no clear D. Germline CDR1 LGHDT, CDR2 YNNKEL (reference sequence). V was cut by 1 base and J by 7 bases, with 7 bases left in between. The CDR3 has 12 amino acids. This chain's CDR3 is CASSQGSSGYTF. The CDR3 bases are TGTGCCAGCAGCCAAGGTTCTAGTGGCTACACCTTC.

The chain has TRBV28 and TRBJ1-1; D unclear. Germline CDR1 reads MDHEN; CDR2 reads SYDVKM. The V end was cut by 2 bases, the J end by 7 bases, with 5 bases between. The CDR3 spans 11 residues. The CDR3 loop is CASSLGFEAFF. The CDR3 DNA sequence: TGTGCCAGCAGTTTAGGCTTTGAAGCTTTCTTT.

This clone was counted a few times. The chain links TRBV29-1 to TRBJ1-2, with 8 nucleotides matching TRBD1. Germline values: CDR1 SQVTM, CDR2 ANQGSEA. This CDR3 has 14 residues. J gave up 4 bases and V 6 bases, and 10 bases lay outside the gene matches. The CDR3 is CSVVRQGQGYGYTF. The CDR3 region has the DNA TGCAGCGTCGTCCGACAGGGGCAGGGCTATGGCTACACCTTC.

V gene TRBV12-5 combines with J gene TRBJ2-3; 12 bases are a match to TRBD1. The CDR3 totals 17 residues. Germline CDR1 reads LGHNT; CDR2 reads FRNRAP. V shed 4 bases, J shed 1 base, and the junction held 6 bases outside the gene matches. In nucleotides, the CDR3 is TGTGCTAGTGGTTCGGGACAGGGGGCTTTGGGCACAGATACGCAGTATTTT. This translates into CASGSGQGALGTDTQYF.

The V gene is TRBV7-2, the J gene TRBJ1-5, with D possibly being TRBD1 (5 bases). Germline values: CDR1 SGHTA, CDR2 FQGNSA. The V gene lost 4 bases and the J gene lost 1 base, with 11 bases spanning the gap. The CDR3 extends over 15 amino acids. The CDR3 is CASSSRGVSNQPQHF. Written as DNA, the CDR3 is TGTGCCAGCAGCTCCCGGGGGGTGAGCAATCAGCCCCAGCATTTT.

This clone was seen a few times. V gene TRBV28 combines with J gene TRBJ2-2, with TRBD2 identical over 7 bases. The CDR3 spans 13 residues. Germline V gene lookup returns CDR1 MDHEN and CDR2 SYDVKM. V trimming: 6 bases; J trimming: 4 bases; junction bases outside the gene matches: 2. CDR3 protein: CASRTGGTGELFF. The CDR3 DNA reads as TGTGCCAGCAGGACGGGAGGCACCGGGGAGCTGTTTTTT.

The J gene is TRBJ1-1, the V gene TRBV19, with D possibly TRBD1 on 5 matching bases. This CDR3 has 13 residues. Trimming left V 3 bases short and J 4 bases short, with 9 bases between. Per germline, CDR1 LNHDA and CDR2 SQIVND (reference sequence). CDR3 sequence reads: CASSMDTFTEAFF. The DNA of the CDR3 is TGTGCCAGTAGTATGGACACATTCACTGAAGCTTTCTTT.

J is TRBJ1-5 and V is TRBV11-2, with unresolved D. This CDR3 comprises 16 residues. Trimming removed 2 bases from V and 4 bases from J, with 15 bases in between. Germline V gives CDR1 SGHAT, CDR2 FQNNGV. CDR3 sequence reads: CASSLSGSPSNQPQHF. Written as DNA, the CDR3 is TGTGCCAGCAGCTTAAGTGGTTCCCCCAGTAATCAGCCCCAGCATTTT.